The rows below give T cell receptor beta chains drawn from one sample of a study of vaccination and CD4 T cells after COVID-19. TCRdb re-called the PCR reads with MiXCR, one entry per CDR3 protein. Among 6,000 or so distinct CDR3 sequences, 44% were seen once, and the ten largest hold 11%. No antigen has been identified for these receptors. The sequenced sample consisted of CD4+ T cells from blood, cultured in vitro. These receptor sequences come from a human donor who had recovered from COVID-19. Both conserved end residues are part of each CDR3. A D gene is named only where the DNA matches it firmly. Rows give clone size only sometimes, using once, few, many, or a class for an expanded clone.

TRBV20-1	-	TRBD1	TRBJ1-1	TGCAGCGGGGACAGGGGTGCGAACACTGAAGCTTTCTTT	CSGDRGANTEAFF
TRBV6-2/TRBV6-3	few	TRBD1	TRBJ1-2	TGTGCCAGCAGGGGGACAGGGGACCCCTATGGCTACACCTTC	CASRGTGDPYGYTF
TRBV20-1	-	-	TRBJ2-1	TGCAGTGCCCTACGGACACTGGCGGGTGAGCAGTTCTTC	CSALRTLAGEQFF
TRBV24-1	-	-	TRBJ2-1	TGTGCCACCCTCATAAGGGCCCCCTGGGACAATGAGCAGTTCTTC	CATLIRAPWDNEQFF
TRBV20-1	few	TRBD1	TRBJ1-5	TGCAGTGCCGGGACAGGGCTGGTTCAGCCCCAGCATTTT	CSAGTGLVQPQHF
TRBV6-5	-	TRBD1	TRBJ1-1	TGTGCCAGCAGGTACAGGGGGAACACTGAAGCTTTCTTT	CASRYRGNTEAFF
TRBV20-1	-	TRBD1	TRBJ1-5	TGCAGTGCTACTCGGCCCGGGACAGGGACTCAGCCCCAGCATTTT	CSATRPGTGTQPQHF
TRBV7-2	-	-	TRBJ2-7	TGTGCCAGCAGCCCAGGGCTAGGGGAGCAGTACTTC	CASSPGLGEQYF
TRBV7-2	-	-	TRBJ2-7	TGTGCCAGCAGCTTAGCGGAGGCGGTCTACGAGCAGTACTTC	CASSLAEAVYEQYF
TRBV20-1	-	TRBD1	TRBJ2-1	TGCAGTGCCGAGGCACCCTCAGGGGGATGGGTCAATGAGCAGTTCTTC	CSAEAPSGGWVNEQFF
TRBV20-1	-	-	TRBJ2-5	TGCAGTGCTACGCCCCCGGGACCCCCTGGGGAGACCCAGTACTTC	CSATPPGPPGETQYF
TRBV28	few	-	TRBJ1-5	TGTGCCAGCAGTTTGTCGGGGGGTGGTCAGCCCCAGCATTTT	CASSLSGGGQPQHF
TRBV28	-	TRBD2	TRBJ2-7	TGTGCCAGCAGGATTGGACTAGCGGGCTACGAGCAGTACTTC	CASRIGLAGYEQYF
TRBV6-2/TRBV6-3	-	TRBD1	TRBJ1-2	TGTGCCAGCAGCGACAGGGCTAGCTATGGCTACACCTTC	CASSDRASYGYTF
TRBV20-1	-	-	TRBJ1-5	TGCAGTGCTAGAGTCGGGGGTGAGGGCAATCAGCCCCAGCATTTT	CSARVGGEGNQPQHF
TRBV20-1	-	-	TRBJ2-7	TGCAGTGCTAGGACGCCATCGGGATACGAGCAGTACTTC	CSARTPSGYEQYF
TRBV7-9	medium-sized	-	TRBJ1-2	TGTGCCAGCAGCCCGTCATCCTATGGCTACACCTTC	CASSPSSYGYTF
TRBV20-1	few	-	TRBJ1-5	TGCAGTGCCAAGGGCAAGGGTGGCAATCAGCCCCAGCATTTT	CSAKGKGGNQPQHF
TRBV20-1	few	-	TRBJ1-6	TGCAGTGCGGGCGGACCCAGAGGGGCTTCACCCCTCCACTTT	CSAGGPRGASPLHF
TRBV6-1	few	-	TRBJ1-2	TGTGCCAGCAGGATAACCGAGGGTGGCTACACCTTC	CASRITEGGYTF
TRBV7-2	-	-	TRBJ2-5	TGTGCCAGCAGCTCGGACTGGGGACCGGGGACCCAGTACTTC	CASSSDWGPGTQYF
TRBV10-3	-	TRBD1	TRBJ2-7	TGTGCCATCAGTGCAGGGGGCTCGCCCTACGAGCAGTACTTC	CAISAGGSPYEQYF
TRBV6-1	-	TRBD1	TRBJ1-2	TGTGCCAGCAGTAACAGGGGATCCTATGGCTACACCTTC	CASSNRGSYGYTF
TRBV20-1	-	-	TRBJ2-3	TGCAGTGCCCCCTTGAGGGTCAGCACAGATACGCAGTATTTT	CSAPLRVSTDTQYF
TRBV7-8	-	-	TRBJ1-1	TGTGCCAGCAGCTCCCGGGAGGGGCAGGCTGAAGCTTTCTTT	CASSSREGQAEAFF
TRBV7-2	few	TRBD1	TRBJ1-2	TGTGCCAGCATCTTCGACAGGGGAGGTGGCTACACCTTC	CASIFDRGGGYTF
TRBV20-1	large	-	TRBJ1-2	TGCAGTGCTAGCCATAACTATGGCTACACCTTC	CSASHNYGYTF
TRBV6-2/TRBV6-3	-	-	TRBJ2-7	TGTGCCAGCTCGGACGCTGGGGAGCAGTACTTC	CASSDAGEQYF